This TCR beta chain comes out of a study of shared clonotypes between healthy human individuals. Study overall: Per donor, CD8 memory used one plate, CD8 naive used two, CD4 memory used three and CD4 naive used three. Whole-study results and caveats: With four donors compared, roughly 4.9% of naive CD4 clonotypes were shared.

Note on this clone: Its specificity is not known.

As defined, naive CD8 cells were CD45RO-negative and positively selected for CCR7, with terminally differentiated effector memory CD45RA+ cells excluded. Sorted-subset replicate PCRs used 200 ng DNA, some 33,000 T cell genomes. Measured with immunoSEQ multiplex PCR; TCRdb has only the in-frame clones, and not every one. The sample consists of about 750,000 clones, 80% to 95% of them appearing once. There are 16 residues in the CDR3. Trimming took off 3 bases at V and 0 bases at J, with 13 bases between the two ends. Germline lookup yields CDR1 SNHLY and CDR2 FYNNEI. Sequenced material: naive CD8+ T cells sorted from blood. The chain is built from TRBV2 and TRBJ2-3; no clear D gene. This clonotype was sampled from a man aged 30 to 39 in good health. Here the CDR3 DNA reads TGTGCCAGCAGTGATCTACAGCAGTCGAGCACAGATACGCAGTATTTT. Amino acid sequence: CASSDLQQSSTDTQYF.